This note documents a single T cell receptor (beta chain) sequence. Germline V CDR1 and CDR2: MDHEN, SYDVKM. V lost 6 bases to trimming and J lost 2 bases; unmatched junction nucleotides: 6. This CDR3 is 16 amino acids long. The table came from immunoSEQ multiplex PCR; TCRdb's copy has only in-frame clones and leaves some out. This table has more than 90,000 clones, 80% to 90% appearing once. These data originate in a study of blood T cell repertoires in COVID-19. The specimen sequenced was peripheral blood. The chain carries TRBV28 and TRBJ2-6, with 8 bases matching TRBD2. The source of this sequence is a woman in her 30s with acute or convalescent COVID-19. The CDR3 bases are TGTGCCAGCAGCCCCCCGGGAGGGGCTGGGGCCAACGTCCTGACTTTC. This encodes CASSPPGGAGANVLTF. Filled out from reference TRBV28 and TRBJ2-6, the complete variable domain reads DVKVTQSSRYLVKRTGEKVFLECVQDMDHENMFWYRQDPGLGLRLIYFSYDVKMKEKGDIPEGYSVSREKKERFSLILESASTNQTSMYLCASSPPGGAGANVLTFGAGSRLTVL.